This TCR beta chain comes out of a study of neurological immune-mediated disorders (dated by TCRdb to between 2018 and 2021). Looking at the study overall: Peripheral blood TCR-beta repertoires from HTLV-I-associated myelopathy (HAM/TSP) patients, multiple sclerosis patients and healthy controls were compared by UMI-based sequencing. Alongside PBMC samples, the set of some 98 TCR-beta libraries contained longitudinal samples, technical triplicates, and paired CD4+ and CD8+ T-cell subsets that had been sorted. The cohort included 68 subjects: about 14 with HAM/TSP, around 35 with multiple sclerosis, and some 20 healthy controls. Overall study outcomes, separate from this receptor: TCR clonal expansion was greatest in HAM/TSP patients and smallest in MS patients, who ranked below even healthy controls. Across subjects, expanded clones never shared an identical CDR3 amino acid sequence, which suggests that the TCR-beta repertoires in every group were private.

cDNA synthesis used template-switch 5'RACE with a primer carrying a 10-nucleotide random unique molecular identifier tagging each TCR transcript. Every sequencing run covered 15-18 subjects and yielded more than 160 million TCR-beta sequences. The RNeasy kit was used for extraction of total RNA. Using the KAPA Real-time Library Amplification kit, TCR-beta VDJ regions were amplified with primers for the TCR constant region and the 5'RACE anchor. A first PCR added sample indexes and Illumina adaptors, after which a second PCR increased the library yield. After Ampure bead purification, the TCR product of roughly 650 bp was size-selected on a 2% E-gel SizeSelection system. Library quality was checked on a Bioanalyzer, concentration was measured with Qubit, and libraries were quantified with the Kapa Library Quantification kit before pooling. Libraries were sequenced paired-end 2 x 150 bp on an Illumina HiSeq 2500. To increase sequence diversity, about 23-32% phiX was spiked into each library pool. From the authors' description of their analysis: Quality-filtered reads were processed with the UMI-based MiGEC pipeline, which removed over 80% of raw TCR sequences during error correction. VDJ genes were aligned to IMGT germline references, and clonotypes were defined by unique CDR3 amino acid sequence plus V-J genes. Clonal expansion, Shannon diversity and CDR3 relatedness (CalcPairwiseDistances, ClusterSamples) were evaluated with VDJtools, and phylogenetic trees were built with CLCbio workbench. Expanded clones were defined as having at least 8 unique UMIs, based on coefficient-of-variation modelling across technical triplicates. TCRdb reworked the public reads: Q25 trimming with fastp, MiXCR clone assembly, productive beta chains retained. CDR3 protein duplicates are merged, each entry listing the most common genes and DNA. The V and J calls were not made by the authors but by TCRdb's processing. This sample comprises 30,000 to 35,000 distinct CDR3 sequences, 4% of them detected only once. The ten biggest clones cover more than 20% of the sample.

The healthy controls were volunteers from blood banks in Maryland, USA. For the sorted-subset TCR libraries, the starting material was fewer than 1.2 million sorted CD4+ or CD8+ T cells. PBMCs were separated from peripheral blood using Ficoll-Hypaque density gradient centrifugation and then cryopreserved in liquid nitrogen. The study also sequenced paired sorted CD4+ and CD8+ subsets from healthy controls, HAM/TSP patients and MS patients. After removal of 3 bases from V and 4 bases from J, the junction retains 7 bases not matched to a gene. Counted from cysteine to phenylalanine, this CDR3 has 15 amino acids. Left in the record is the CDR3 DNA by itself, 45 bases read in frame from the first base. Via the germline V gene, CDR1 is SGHTA and CDR2 FQGNSA. This clonotype was found many times. The specificity of this receptor is unknown. There are no base qualities to consult, and no much larger clone falls within one base.

The receptor comes from a woman between 40 and 55 years old in good health. The chain uses TRBV7-2 and TRBJ2-7; 9 of the junction bases match TRBD2. Sequencing was done on a sample of CD4+ T cells from blood. The nucleotide sequence reads as follows: TGTGCCAGCAGCTTTAGCGGGAGCGTATCTTACGAGCAGTACTTC. This is translated as CASSFSGSVSYEQYF. Where the CDR3 stops, the reference TRBV7-2 and TRBJ2-7 genes take over; the full variable domain is GAGVSQSPSNKVTEKGKDVELRCDPISGHTALYWYRQSLGQGLEFLIYFQGNSAPDKSGLPSDRFSAERTGGSVSTLTIQRTQQEDSAVYLCASSFSGSVSYEQYFGPGTRLTVT.